This T cell receptor (beta chain) was sequenced during a study of control samples from healthy donors and cancer patients. From germline, CDR1 is MDHEN and CDR2 SYDVKM. This CDR3 has 16 residues. V was pared by 8 bases and J by 4 bases, with 18 bases between. Clones were sequenced by immunoSEQ multiplex PCR, and TCRdb holds only the in-frame ones, with some missing. The data show over 110,000 clones, around nine tenths seen once. The sequencing input was blood. This chain links TRBV28 with TRBJ2-6; no clear D. The clonotype originates from a man aged 25-45 years in good health. This CDR3 reads CASSGNRLPGANVLTF. CDR3 bases: TGTGCCAGCTCTGGGAATCGGCTCCCAGGGGCCAACGTCCTGACTTTC.